The clone carrying this T cell receptor (beta chain) was seen only once. TCRdb keeps only in-frame clones here, not all; method: immunoSEQ multiplex PCR. The sample lists under 200,000 clones, 84% occurring once. These data are taken from a study of cytomegalovirus exposure and HLA in healthy donors. Germline assignment: CDR1 MNHEY and CDR2 SMNVEV (reference sequence). The CDR3 is made up of 15 amino acids. The V segment lost 10 bases and the J segment 7 bases; nucleotides outside the gene matches: 11. The origin of this receptor is a man younger than 30 in good health and CMV-seropositive. Sequencing used PBMCs. This chain joins TRBV27 and TRBJ2-1, with 12 bases identical to TRBD1. CDR3: CATLTGTGGGNEQFF. DNA of the CDR3: TGTGCCACCCTGACCGGGACAGGGGGCGGGAATGAGCAGTTCTTC.